Presented here are 18 T cell receptor beta chains from one specimen sequenced in a study of tumour-infiltrating T cells in Burkitt lymphoma. TCRdb keeps only in-frame clones here, not all; method: immunoSEQ multiplex PCR. Of about 2,400 clones listed, less than 25% were seen once; the top ten hold 16%. The sequenced sample was tumor tissue from a relapse. All receptors come from a human donor with relapsed Burkitt lymphoma. Some clones in this sample may be carry-over from other donors' samples.

V gene TRBV5-4 combines with J gene TRBJ1-1; D not resolved. The CDR3 consists of 14 residues. V was clipped by 0 bases and J by 0 bases, with 6 bases between them. The germline CDR1 and CDR2 sequences are SGHNT and YYREEE (reference sequence). For the CDR3, the DNA is TGTGCCAGCAGCTTGGAACAGATGAACACTGAAGCTTTCTTT. It encodes CASSLEQMNTEAFF.

V gene TRBV5-1 combines with J gene TRBJ1-2; TRBD1 might be the D (5 bases). The CDR3 extends over 18 amino acids. In germline, CDR1 is SGHRS, CDR2 YFSETQ. V was trimmed by 4 bases and J by 0 bases, leaving 22 bases between them. The CDR3 bases are TGCGCCAGCAGCACAGGACCCTTTCAGAGGCGTTCTAACTATGGCTACACCTTC. Encoded protein: CASSTGPFQRRSNYGYTF. Using reference TRBV5-1 and TRBJ1-2 for the parts outside the CDR3, the full variable domain is KAGVTQTPRYLIKTRGQQVTLSCSPISGHRSVSWYQQTPGQGLQFLFEYFSETQRNKGNFPGRFSGRQFSNSRSEMNVSTLELGDSALYLCASSTGPFQRRSNYGYTFGSGTRLTVV.

This clone has only a few counts. V is TRBV5-1 and J is TRBJ2-1; no definite D call. The CDR3 is 15 amino acids. Germline V CDR1 and CDR2: SGHRS, YFSETQ. V lost 0 bases to trimming and J lost 3 bases, with 10 bases between them. The CDR3 DNA follows: TGCGCCAGCAGCTTGGGCCCCCGACACTACAATGAGCAGTTCTTC. Protein sequence: CASSLGPRHYNEQFF.

V usage is TRBV30 and J usage is TRBJ1-6; 9 bases match TRBD1. With V trimmed by 0 bases and J by 10 bases, 7 bases remained unmatched. The CDR3 covers 15 residues. Germline CDR1 is GTSNPN and CDR2 is SVGIG (reference sequence). The CDR3 DNA is TGTGCCTGGAGTGTAGGGACAGGGAGTTTATCACCCCTCCACTTT. Protein: CAWSVGTGSLSPLHF.

This clone was seen a handful of times. V usage is TRBV29-1 and J usage is TRBJ2-6; D is unresolved. V was shortened by 2 bases and J by 0 bases, with 11 bases between the two germline ends. In germline, CDR1 is SQVTM, CDR2 ANQGSEA. The CDR3 covers 16 residues. The CDR3, as DNA: TGCAGCGTTGAATTGGTCTCCCGCTCTGGGGCCAACGTCCTGACTTTC. Translation: CSVELVSRSGANVLTF.

The chain has TRBV9 and TRBJ1-2; D remains unclear. The CDR3 is 14 residues long. Germline values: CDR1 SGDLS, CDR2 YYNGEE. Trimming cost V 4 bases and J 5 bases, with 15 bases left between them. The CDR3, as DNA: TGTGCCAGCAGCCTATCCCCCGCTGATTATGGCTACACCTTC. Protein: CASSLSPADYGYTF.

This clone has only a few counts. The chain is built from TRBV6-4 and TRBJ2-2; D remains unclear. This CDR3 spans 16 amino acids. V lost 3 bases, J lost 6 bases, and 17 bases lay in between. Per germline, CDR1 MRHNA and CDR2 SNTAGT. The CDR3 region has the DNA TGTGCCAGCAGTGAATTCCCCCAGCTTAGGTCCGGGGAGCTGTTTTTT. It encodes CASSEFPQLRSGELFF.

This chain joins TRBV6-5 and TRBJ2-1; no definite D call. The CDR3 has 14 residues. V was cut by 8 bases and J by 4 bases, with 15 bases left in between. CDR1 is MNHEY and CDR2 is SVGAGI in the germline V gene. The CDR3 loop is CASGYSLMYNEQFF. The CDR3 coding sequence is TGTGCCAGCGGATACAGCCTGATGTACAATGAGCAGTTCTTC.

This rearrangement joins TRBV6-1 to TRBJ1-2, with TRBD1 matching over 8 bases. V was clipped by 4 bases and J by 2 bases; unmatched bases: 3. This CDR3 has 14 amino acids. Germline-derived CDR1 and CDR2 are MNHNS and SASEGT. CDR3 protein: CASSVRDRNYGYTF. The CDR3 nucleotides are TGTGCCAGCAGTGTTAGGGACAGGAACTATGGCTACACCTTC.

The J gene is TRBJ2-1, the V gene TRBV7-2, with unresolved D. The CDR3 runs 12 residues. CDR1 and CDR2 from the germline V gene are SGHTA and FQGNSA. The germline V and J ends were trimmed by 5 bases and 8 bases, with 10 bases remaining between them. The CDR3 bases are TGTGCCAGCAGCCCCTTTAGCTATGAGCAGTTCTTC. The encoded protein is CASSPFSYEQFF.

The V call is TRBV5-6, the J call TRBJ2-3; 8 bases agree with TRBD2. The germline gives CDR1 SGHDT, CDR2 YYEEEE. This CDR3 is 15 amino acids long. J gave up 3 bases and V 0 bases, and 3 bases lay outside the gene matches. The CDR3 sequence is CASSLVSGGTDTQYF. DNA for the CDR3: TGTGCCAGCAGCTTGGTCAGCGGGGGAACAGATACGCAGTATTTT. Full variable domain (missing parts from reference TRBV5-6 and TRBJ2-3): DAGVTQSPTHLIKTRGQQVTLRCSPKSGHDTVSWYQQALGQGPQFIFQYYEEEERQRGNFPDRFSGHQFPNYSSELNVNALLLGDSALYLCASSLVSGGTDTQYFGPGTRLTVL.

The chain has TRBV7-9 and TRBJ1-2; 8 nucleotides match TRBD1. J lost 4 bases, V lost 6 bases, and 7 bases had no gene match. Germline V gives CDR1 SEHNR, CDR2 FQNEAQ (reference sequence). The CDR3 extends over 14 amino acids. The CDR3 region is CASRTDRAAYGYTF. In nucleotides, the CDR3 is TGTGCCAGCAGAACGGACAGGGCTGCCTATGGCTACACCTTC.

This clone counts as large. The rearrangement uses TRBV9 and TRBJ2-3; TRBD2 matches at 9 bases. Germline CDR1 reads SGDLS; CDR2 reads YYNGEE. V was pared by 0 bases and J by 1 base, with 3 bases of the junction left unmatched. This CDR3 comprises 16 residues. This CDR3 reads CASSVDASGGTDTQYF. The CDR3 region has the DNA TGTGCCAGCAGCGTAGATGCTAGCGGGGGCACAGATACGCAGTATTTT. Using reference TRBV9 and TRBJ2-3 for the parts outside the CDR3, the full variable domain is DSGVTQTPKHLITATGQRVTLRCSPRSGDLSVYWYQQSLDQGLQFLIQYYNGEERAKGNILERFSAQQFPDLHSELNLSSLELGDSALYFCASSVDASGGTDTQYFGPGTRLTVL.

J is TRBJ2-7 and V is TRBV28, with D unclear. The germline V gene has CDR1 MDHEN and CDR2 SYDVKM. The length of the CDR3 is 12 residues. The V end lost 1 base, the J end lost 7 bases, and 8 bases lay between the germline ends. DNA of the CDR3: TGTGCCAGCAGTTTATTTGGGTCTGAGCAGTACTTC. Protein product: CASSLFGSEQYF.

This clone is labeled as hyperexpanded. The chain has TRBV9 and TRBJ1-1, with D perhaps TRBD1 (5 bases). V was shortened by 4 bases and J by 8 bases, with 12 bases between the two germline ends. CDR3 size: 12 residues. CDR1 SGDLS and CDR2 YYNGEE come from the germline V gene. The CDR3 nucleotides read TGTGCCAGCAGCATCCCGGGGGGAGAAGCTTTCTTT. Its protein is CASSIPGGEAFF.

There are a few counts of this clone. The chain has TRBV4-2 and TRBJ1-5; a weak D match, TRBD1 (5 bases). There are 14 residues in the CDR3. Trimming pared 0 bases from V and 6 bases from J, leaving 9 bases between. Germline CDR1 reads LGHNA; CDR2 reads YNFKEQ. The CDR3 here is CASSQDTGGQPQHF. CDR3 coding DNA: TGTGCCAGCAGCCAAGACACAGGCGGTCAGCCCCAGCATTTT.

This clone has a single count. The chain employs TRBV7-3 and TRBJ2-1; 10 bases map to TRBD2. Germline-derived CDR1 and CDR2 are SGHTA and FQGTGA. There are 18 residues in the CDR3. J lost 4 bases, V lost 1 base, and 10 bases had no gene match. The CDR3 is CASSLKGIAGGVYNEQFF. CDR3 DNA: TGTGCCAGCAGCTTAAAAGGGATAGCGGGGGGAGTATACAATGAGCAGTTCTTC.

This clone was seen a few times. The V gene is TRBV28, the J gene TRBJ2-1; D not resolved. Germline loops: CDR1 MDHEN, CDR2 SYDVKM. With 8 bases removed from V and 0 bases from J, the gap between germline ends came to 17 bases. The CDR3 runs 16 residues. CDR3 sequence: CASPPPRPSSYNEQFF. DNA for the CDR3: TGTGCCAGCCCACCCCCACGTCCCAGCTCCTACAATGAGCAGTTCTTC.